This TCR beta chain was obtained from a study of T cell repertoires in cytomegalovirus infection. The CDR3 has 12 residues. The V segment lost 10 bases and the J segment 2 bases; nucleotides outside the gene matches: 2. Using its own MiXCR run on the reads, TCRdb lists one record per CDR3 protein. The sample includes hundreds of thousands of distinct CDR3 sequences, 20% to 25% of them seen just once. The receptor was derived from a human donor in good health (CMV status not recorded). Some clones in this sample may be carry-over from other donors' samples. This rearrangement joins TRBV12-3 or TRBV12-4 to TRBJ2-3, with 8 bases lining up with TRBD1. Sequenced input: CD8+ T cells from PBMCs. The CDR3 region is CATGQATDTQYF. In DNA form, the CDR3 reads TGTGCCACGGGACAGGCCACAGATACGCAGTATTTT.